This TCR beta chain came from a study of cytomegalovirus exposure and HLA in healthy donors. Overall study findings and caveats: Later, TCR association rates were found to vary by HLA locus, highest for DRB1 and lowest for HLA-C. A previous analysis found most TCR beta V segments productive roughly 90% or roughly 30% of the time. In vitro experiments confirmed that three CMV-associated chains were specific for CMV antigens.

On this clone itself: The antigen is undetermined.

The PCR used 60 Vbeta and 13 Jbeta primers. Libraries were prepared by immunoSEQ multiplex PCR; TCRdb keeps only in-frame clonotypes and omits some of them. The repertoire holds around 180,000 clones, with 70% to 85% as singletons. Losses at the gene ends were 2 bases for V and 4 bases for J; bases not matched to a gene: 5. This CDR3 has 15 residues. Germline V lookup: CDR1 MNHEY, CDR2 SMNVEV (reference sequence). The TCR was taken from a man aged 18 to 30 in good health and CMV-seronegative. Specimen: PBMCs. The gene calls are TRBV27 and TRBJ2-7; 10 bases are a match to TRBD2. The CDR3 loop reads CASSLRASGRYEQYF. CDR3 bases: TGTGCCAGCAGTTTACGGGCTAGCGGGAGATACGAGCAGTACTTC.